Listed below are T cell receptor beta chains from one sample, sequenced in a study of blood T cells in healthy people across ages. TCRdb redid the calling of the 5' RACE reads with MiXCR, one entry per CDR3 protein. The repertoire holds hundreds of thousands of distinct CDR3 sequences, 45% to 50% seen once, with roughly a third in the top ten. Source material: blood. The origin of the receptors is an older woman in good health. Each CDR3 is given with its conserved first and last residue. D genes are given only for firm matches. Where a row states a size, it is once, few, many or the class of an expanded clone; other rows omit it.

>TRBJ2-4|-|TRBV3-1|-
TGTGCCAGCAGCCCCCAGAGGACACGTAAAAACATTCAGTACTTC
CASSPQRTRKNIQYF
>TRBJ2-3|TRBD2|TRBV12-3/TRBV12-4|many
TGTGCCAGCAGTTTAGGTCCGGGGGGGAATACGCAGTATTTT
CASSLGPGGNTQYF
>TRBJ1-4|TRBD1|TRBV7-9|many
TGTGCCAGCAGCTTAGAGGTCAGGGGGCGCATCGGAAAACTGTTTTTT
CASSLEVRGRIGKLFF
>TRBJ2-3|-|TRBV9|few
TGTGCCAGCAGCGTTCATTTCGATACGCAGTATTTT
CASSVHFDTQYF
>TRBJ1-2|-|TRBV7-2|-
TGTGCCAGCAGCTTAGCCGCGACGGCCCACTATGGCTACACCTTC
CASSLAATAHYGYTF
>TRBJ2-1|TRBD2|TRBV20-1|-
TGCAGTGCTAGAGCAGCGGGGGGTAATGAGCAGTTCTTC
CSARAAGGNEQFF
>TRBJ2-7|-|TRBV28|once
TGTGCCAGCAGCCGAGGGGGACCGCTCTACGAGCAGTACTTC
CASSRGGPLYEQYF
>TRBJ2-7|TRBD1|TRBV5-8|few
TGTGCCAGCAGCTCCGGGACAGGGGTTGGGTACGAGCAGTACTTC
CASSSGTGVGYEQYF
>TRBJ1-4|TRBD1|TRBV7-2|-
TGTGCCAGCAGCTCCCCCGACAGGGGACTGGAAAAACTGTTTTTT
CASSSPDRGLEKLFF
>TRBJ2-7|TRBD1|TRBV7-2|few
TGTGCCAGCAGCTTAGCGCCGTCGGCAGGGGGCTACGAGCAGTACTTC
CASSLAPSAGGYEQYF
>TRBJ2-5|-|TRBV7-9|-
TGTGCCAGCAGCGTCACGGGGAAGCAAGAGACCCAGTACTTC
CASSVTGKQETQYF
>TRBJ1-2|TRBD1|TRBV18|few
TGTGCCAGCTCACCACCGGACAGGGCGAGCTATGGCTACACCTTC
CASSPPDRASYGYTF
>TRBJ2-1|TRBD2|TRBV20-1|-
TGCAGTGCCAGACTAGCGGGAGGGCCGAATGAGCAGTTCTTC
CSARLAGGPNEQFF
>TRBJ1-2|TRBD1|TRBV3-1|-
TGTGCCAGCAGCCTCAAACGGGACAGGGGAATTAAAAACTATGGCTACACCTTC
CASSLKRDRGIKNYGYTF
>TRBJ2-2|-|TRBV29-1|-
TGCAGCGTTGAAGATTTGACACTGAACACCGGGGAGCTGTTTTTT
CSVEDLTLNTGELFF
>TRBJ2-7|-|TRBV12-3/TRBV12-4|once
TGTGCCAGCAGTTTTATCAGGTCCTACGAGCAGTACTTC
CASSFIRSYEQYF
>TRBJ1-1|-|TRBV7-3|-
TGTGCCAGCAGTAGACAGCCCCTAGGGATGAACACTGAAGCTTTCTTT
CASSRQPLGMNTEAFF
>TRBJ2-5|-|TRBV19|few
TGTGCCAGTAGTATTGGGGGCCAAGGGACCCAGTACTTC
CASSIGGQGTQYF
>TRBJ1-5|TRBD1|TRBV15|-
TGTGCCACCAGCAGAGACGACAGGGGTCTTCAGCCCCAGCATTTT
CATSRDDRGLQPQHF
>TRBJ2-3|-|TRBV7-2|-
TGTGCCAGCAGCCATGGGTCAGCGTCAGATACGCAGTATTTT
CASSHGSASDTQYF
>TRBJ2-3|TRBD2|TRBV29-1|few
TGCAGCGTCCTAATAGCGGGGTTTAGCACAGATACGCAGTATTTT
CSVLIAGFSTDTQYF
>TRBJ2-6|TRBD1|TRBV28|-
TGTGCCAGCAATTCCGGGACAGAGGACTCTGGGGCCAACGTCCCGACTTTC
CASNSGTEDSGANVPTF
>TRBJ1-5|TRBD1|TRBV15|few
TGTGCCACCAGCAGAGATGGGGGACAGAGCAATCAGCCCCAGCATTTT
CATSRDGGQSNQPQHF
>TRBJ2-7|-|TRBV9|many
TGTGCCAGCAGCCAAGATACCGGGACCTCCTACGAGCAGTACTTC
CASSQDTGTSYEQYF
>TRBJ1-4|-|TRBV20-1|-
TGCAGTGCCAGGGGTGGTGTGGTTAATGAAAAACTGTTTTTT
CSARGGVVNEKLFF
>TRBJ1-2|-|TRBV20-1|-
TGCAGTGCTAGAGTCAGAGACAGGTACAACTATGGCTACACCTTC
CSARVRDRYNYGYTF
>TRBJ2-7|TRBD1|TRBV12-3/TRBV12-4|-
TGTGCCAGCAGTGCTAGGACAGGGACCTACGAGCAGTACTTC
CASSARTGTYEQYF
>TRBJ2-7|TRBD2|TRBV5-1|-
TGCGCCAGCAGCTTATTTGCGGGAGCAATGAATGAGCAGTACTTC
CASSLFAGAMNEQYF
>TRBJ1-4|-|TRBV7-3|-
TGTGCCAGCAGCTTAACTCGGGGGGAAAAACTGTTTTTT
CASSLTRGEKLFF